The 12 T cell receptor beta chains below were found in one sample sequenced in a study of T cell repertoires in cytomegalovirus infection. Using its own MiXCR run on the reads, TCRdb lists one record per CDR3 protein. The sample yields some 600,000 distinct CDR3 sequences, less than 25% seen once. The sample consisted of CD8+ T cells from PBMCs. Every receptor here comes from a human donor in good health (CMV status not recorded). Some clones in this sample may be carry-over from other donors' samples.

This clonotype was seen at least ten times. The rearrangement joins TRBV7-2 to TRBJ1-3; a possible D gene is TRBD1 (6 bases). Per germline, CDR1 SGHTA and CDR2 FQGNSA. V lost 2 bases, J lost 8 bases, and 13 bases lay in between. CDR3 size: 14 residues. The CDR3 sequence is CASSLTGRGYTIYF. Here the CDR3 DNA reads TGTGCCAGCAGCTTAACAGGGAGGGGTTACACCATATATTTT. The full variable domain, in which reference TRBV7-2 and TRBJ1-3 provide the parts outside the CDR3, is GAGVSQSPSNKVTEKGKDVELRCDPISGHTALYWYRQSLGQGLEFLIYFQGNSAPDKSGLPSDRFSAERTGGSVSTLTIQRTQQEDSAVYLCASSLTGRGYTIYFGEGSWLTVV.

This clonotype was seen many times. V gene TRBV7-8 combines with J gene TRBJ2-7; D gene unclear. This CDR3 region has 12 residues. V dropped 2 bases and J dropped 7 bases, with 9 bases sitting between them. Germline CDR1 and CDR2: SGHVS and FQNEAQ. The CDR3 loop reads CASSLSGWEQYF. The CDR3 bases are TGTGCCAGCAGCTTATCTGGCTGGGAGCAGTACTTC.

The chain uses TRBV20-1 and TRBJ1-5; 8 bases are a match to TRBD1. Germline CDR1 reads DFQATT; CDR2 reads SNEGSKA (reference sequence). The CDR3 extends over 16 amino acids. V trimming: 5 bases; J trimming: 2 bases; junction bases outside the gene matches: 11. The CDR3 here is CSAPTQGAGGNQPQHF. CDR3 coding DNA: TGCAGTGCTCCAACCCAGGGGGCGGGTGGCAATCAGCCCCAGCATTTT.

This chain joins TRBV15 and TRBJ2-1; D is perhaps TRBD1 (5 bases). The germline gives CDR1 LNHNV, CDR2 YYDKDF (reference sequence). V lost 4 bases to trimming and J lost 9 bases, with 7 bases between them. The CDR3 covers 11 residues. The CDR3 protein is CATSTGFEQFF. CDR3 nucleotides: TGTGCCACCAGCACAGGGTTTGAGCAGTTCTTC.

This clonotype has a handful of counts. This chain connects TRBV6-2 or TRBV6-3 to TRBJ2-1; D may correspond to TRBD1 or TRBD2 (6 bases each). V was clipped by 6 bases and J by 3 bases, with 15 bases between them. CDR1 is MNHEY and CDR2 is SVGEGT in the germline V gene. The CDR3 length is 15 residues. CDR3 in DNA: TGTGCCAGCAGAAACAGGGAGGACCTCTACAATGAGCAGTTCTTC. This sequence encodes CASRNREDLYNEQFF.

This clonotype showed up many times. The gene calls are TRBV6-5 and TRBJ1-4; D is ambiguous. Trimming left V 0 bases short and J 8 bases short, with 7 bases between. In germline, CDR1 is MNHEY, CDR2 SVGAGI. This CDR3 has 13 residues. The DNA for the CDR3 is TGTGCCAGCAGTTACTCGTCAAGGGAAAAACTGTTTTTT. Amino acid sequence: CASSYSSREKLFF.

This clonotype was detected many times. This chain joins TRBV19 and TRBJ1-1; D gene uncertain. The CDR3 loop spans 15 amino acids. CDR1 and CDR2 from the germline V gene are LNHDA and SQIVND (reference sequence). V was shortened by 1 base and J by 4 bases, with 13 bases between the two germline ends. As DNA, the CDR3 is TGTGCCAGTAGTATAGTGGGGTCTCCGGGCACTGAAGCTTTCTTT. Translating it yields CASSIVGSPGTEAFF.

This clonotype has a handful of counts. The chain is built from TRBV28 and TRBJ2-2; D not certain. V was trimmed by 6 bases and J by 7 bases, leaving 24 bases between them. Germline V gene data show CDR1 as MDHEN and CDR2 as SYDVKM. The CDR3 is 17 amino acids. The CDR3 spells CASSSASFTQTVGELFF. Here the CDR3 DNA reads TGTGCCAGCAGCAGCGCGTCGTTTACCCAGACGGTCGGGGAGCTGTTTTTT.

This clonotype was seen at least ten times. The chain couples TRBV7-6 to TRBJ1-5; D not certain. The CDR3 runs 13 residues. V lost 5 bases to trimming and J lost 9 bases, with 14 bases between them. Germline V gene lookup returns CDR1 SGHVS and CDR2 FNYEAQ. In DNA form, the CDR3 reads TGTGCCAGCAGCCCCCATATCGGTGGGCCCCAGCATTTT. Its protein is CASSPHIGGPQHF.

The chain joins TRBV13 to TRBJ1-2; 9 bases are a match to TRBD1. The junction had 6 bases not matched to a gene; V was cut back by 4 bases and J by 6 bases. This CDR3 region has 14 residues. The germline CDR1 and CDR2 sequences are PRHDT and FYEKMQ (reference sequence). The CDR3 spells CASSYSTGGHGYTF. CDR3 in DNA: TGTGCCAGCAGCTACTCGACAGGGGGGCATGGCTACACCTTC.

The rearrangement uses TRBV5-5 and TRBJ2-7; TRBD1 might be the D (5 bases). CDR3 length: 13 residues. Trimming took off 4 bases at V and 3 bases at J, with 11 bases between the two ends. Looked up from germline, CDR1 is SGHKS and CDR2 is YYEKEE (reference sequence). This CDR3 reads CASSRQGDYEQYF. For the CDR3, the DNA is TGTGCCAGCAGCCGGCAGGGTGACTACGAGCAGTACTTC. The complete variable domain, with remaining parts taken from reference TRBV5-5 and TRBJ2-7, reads DAGVTQSPTHLIKTRGQQVTLRCSPISGHKSVSWYQQVLGQGPQFIFQYYEKEERGRGNFPDRFSARQFPNYSSELNVNALLLGDSALYLCASSRQGDYEQYFGPGTRLTVT.

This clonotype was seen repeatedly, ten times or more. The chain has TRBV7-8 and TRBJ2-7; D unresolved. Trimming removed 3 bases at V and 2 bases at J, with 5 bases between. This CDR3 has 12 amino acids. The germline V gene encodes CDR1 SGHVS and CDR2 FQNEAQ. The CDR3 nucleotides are TGTGCCAGCAGCTTCCGAACCTACGAGCAGTACTTC. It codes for CASSFRTYEQYF.